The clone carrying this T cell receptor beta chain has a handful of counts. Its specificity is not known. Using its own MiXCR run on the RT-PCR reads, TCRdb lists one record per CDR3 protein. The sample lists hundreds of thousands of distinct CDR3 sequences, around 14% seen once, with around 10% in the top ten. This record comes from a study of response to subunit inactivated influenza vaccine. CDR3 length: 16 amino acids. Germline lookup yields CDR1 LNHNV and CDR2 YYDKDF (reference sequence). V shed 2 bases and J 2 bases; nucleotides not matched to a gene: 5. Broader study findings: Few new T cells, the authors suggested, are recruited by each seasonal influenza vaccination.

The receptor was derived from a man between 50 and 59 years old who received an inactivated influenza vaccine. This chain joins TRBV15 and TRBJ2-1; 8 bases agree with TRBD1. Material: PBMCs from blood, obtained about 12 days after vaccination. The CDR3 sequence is CATSRTGQAAYNEQFF. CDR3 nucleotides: TGTGCCACCAGCAGAACGGGACAGGCTGCCTACAATGAGCAGTTCTTC.